This T cell receptor (beta chain) was sequenced in a study of T cells in Graves' hyperthyroidism and ophthalmopathy (dated by TCRdb to about 2019). Describing the broader study: Peripheral blood was collected at initial diagnosis, before any treatment. A discovery cohort of about a hundred patients, about 40 with Graves' ophthalmopathy and about 58 with stable Graves' hyperthyroidism, was used to find distinguishing TCR V-J signatures. Prospective prediction of ophthalmopathy was tested in an independent validation cohort consisting of some 18 hyperthyroidism patients and approximately 16 patients who later progressed to ophthalmopathy. For training and testing, the 100 patients in the discovery cohort were randomly divided in a 7:3 ratio. In roughly six Graves' hyperthyroidism patients, the study also compared T-cell repertoires from thyroid tissue with T-cell repertoires from blood. Following sampling, methimazole starting at 30 mg daily was given to hyperthyroidism patients, and high-dose intravenous methylprednisolone was given to ophthalmopathy patients. The paper reports TCR Vbeta CDR3 sequencing of approximately 130 peripheral blood samples: approximately 41 ophthalmopathy, about 75 hyperthyroidism and 17 progressor patients. Study-level results and caveats: Blood samples also contained most of the expanded thyroid clonotypes (frequency above 0.001), which suggests that blood repertoires may reflect thyroid immune responses. During validation, the model predicted progression to ophthalmopathy a median of around six months ahead of onset, with almost 71% sensitivity and 72.22% specificity. Sample size was not statistically predetermined, and blinding of investigators to group allocation was not performed. A 13 V-J signature model separated ophthalmopathy from stable hyperthyroidism, with over 85% sensitivity and about 81% specificity in cross-validation and 80%/75% in testing.

The TCR beta CDR3 regions were amplified from RNA transcripts. A first-round RT-PCR of the TCR CDR3 used the HTBI primer set with the Qiagen OneStep RT-PCR kit. Libraries were constructed in a second round of multiplex PCR, after which size selection and purification were performed. Libraries were sequenced paired-end with 100 bp reads on an Illumina HiSeq2000. The published analysis was carried out like this. SOAPnuke was used to process the raw data, throwing out any read that contained adapters or uncalled bases, had a mean Phred below 15, or lacked an exact constant-primer or identifier match. COPE v1.2.5 was used to merge high-quality paired reads, and clonotypes were defined as unique nucleotide sequences. MiTCR v1.1 was used to align clonotypes to the IMGT TRBV, TRBD and TRBJ reference segments. Only V-J combinations with frequency above 0.0001, covering 99% to 99.2% of repertoires, were analysed. The TCS score was defined as F50 (clonal expansion) divided by E x V (chaos), with BLOSUM62-based TCRdist calculated between CDR3 peptides within each V-J. Welch's t-statistics and random forest reduced some 510 V-J features to about 13, which were used in a naive Bayes classifier (R e1071). TCRdb handled the public reads itself, with Q25 trimming in fastp and clone calling in MiXCR, and kept productive beta chains. Rows merge per CDR3 protein into single entries with the most common DNA and genes. TCRdb, not the original authors, processed these V and J calls. The sample table records around 300,000 distinct CDR3 sequences; approximately 19% of these occur just once. The ten largest clones take up less than 40% of the sample.

The germline V gene encodes CDR1 SNHLY and CDR2 FYNNEI. From its cysteine to its phenylalanine, the CDR3 spans 13 amino acids. Only the CDR3 DNA is retained, 39 bases long and in frame from the first base. V is shortened by 8 bases, J by 6 bases, and the region joining them spans 15 bases. Ophthalmopathy patients had moderately to severely active disease, Clinical Activity Score of at least 3, NOSPECS grade of at least 4, and duration under 3 months. The study excluded patients with uncontrolled infections, other autoimmune diseases, pregnancy or lactation. Diagnoses relied on clinical symptoms, serum thyroxine and TRAb, thyroid ultrasound and orbital computed tomography. Ficoll-Paque density gradient centrifugation was used to isolate PBMCs from under 11 ml of fresh peripheral blood. Total RNA was extracted with Trizol reagent, and quality was checked on an Agilent 2100 Bioanalyzer. In this sample, this clonotype turned up a few times. The specificity of this receptor is unknown. Nothing much larger sits one base from this clone, and base qualities are not available.

Input material: blood. The sequence is built from TRBV2 and TRBJ2-3; the best D guess is TRBD2, with 6 bases matching. This receptor was identified in a middle-aged man with Graves' ophthalmopathy. The CDR3 has the sequence CASSSSARDTQYF. The bases are TGTGCCAGCTCTTCTAGCGCGAGGGATACGCAGTATTTT.